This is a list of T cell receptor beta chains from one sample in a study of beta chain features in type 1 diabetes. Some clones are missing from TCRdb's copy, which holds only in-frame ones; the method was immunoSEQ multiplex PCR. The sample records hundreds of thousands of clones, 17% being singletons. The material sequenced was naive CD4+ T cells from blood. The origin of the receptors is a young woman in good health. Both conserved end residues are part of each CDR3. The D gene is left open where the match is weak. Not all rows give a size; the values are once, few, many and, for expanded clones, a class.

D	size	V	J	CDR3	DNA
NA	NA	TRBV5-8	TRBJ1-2	CASSLVDRDGYTF	TGTGCCAGCAGCTTGGTGGACAGAGATGGCTACACCTTC
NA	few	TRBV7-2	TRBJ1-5	CASSREGNQPQHF	TGTGCCAGCAGCAGAGAGGGCAATCAGCCCCAGCATTTT
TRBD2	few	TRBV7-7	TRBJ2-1	CASSLAPSGAYNEQFF	TGTGCTAGCAGCTTAGCGCCTAGCGGGGCCTACAATGAGCAGTTCTTC
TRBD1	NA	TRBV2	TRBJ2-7	CASRDRTYEQYF	TGTGCCAGCAGGGACAGGACCTACGAGCAGTACTTC
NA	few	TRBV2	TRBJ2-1	CASSGGTSYNEQFF	TGTGCCAGCAGTGGGGGTACGTCCTACAATGAGCAGTTCTTC
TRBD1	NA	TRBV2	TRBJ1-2	CASSELETGNGYTF	TGTGCCAGCAGTGAATTGGAGACAGGGAATGGCTACACCTTC
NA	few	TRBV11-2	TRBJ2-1	CASSLVGDYNEQFF	TGTGCCAGCAGCTTAGTCGGGGATTACAATGAGCAGTTCTTC
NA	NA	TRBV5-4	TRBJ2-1	CASSRDSKSNEQFF	TGTGCCAGCAGCCGAGATTCAAAGTCCAATGAGCAGTTCTTC
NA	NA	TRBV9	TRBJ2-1	CASSLDVANKFF	TGTGCCAGCAGCCTTGACGTGGCAAATAAGTTCTTC
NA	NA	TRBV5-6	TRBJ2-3	CASSLFFAAGTDTQYF	TGTGCCAGCAGCTTGTTTTTTGCTGCAGGCACAGATACGCAGTATTTT
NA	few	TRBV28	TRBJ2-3	CASSSVPGTSTTDTQYF	TGTGCCAGCAGTTCCGTTCCCGGGACCTCTACCACAGATACGCAGTATTTT
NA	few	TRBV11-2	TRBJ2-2	CASSVRFTGELFF	TGTGCCAGCAGCGTGAGGTTCACCGGGGAGCTGTTTTTT
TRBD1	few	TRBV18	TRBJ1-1	CASSPGQGSEAFF	TGTGCCAGCTCACCGGGACAGGGTAGTGAAGCTTTCTTT
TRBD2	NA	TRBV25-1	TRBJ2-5	CASSSAREVETQYF	TGTGCCAGCAGTTCCGCTCGGGAGGTGGAGACCCAGTACTTC
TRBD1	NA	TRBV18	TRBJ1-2	CASSPGQDNYGYTF	TGTGCCAGCTCACCAGGACAGGATAACTATGGCTACACCTTC
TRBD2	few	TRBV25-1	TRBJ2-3	CASSPGLVADTQYF	TGTGCCAGCAGTCCGGGACTAGTCGCAGATACGCAGTATTTT
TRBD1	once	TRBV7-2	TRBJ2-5	CASSSQKGTGVKETQYF	TGTGCCAGCAGCTCCCAAAAGGGGACAGGCGTTAAAGAGACCCAGTACTTC
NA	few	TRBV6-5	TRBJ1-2	CASSNLYYGYTF	TGTGCCAGCTCGAATCTGTACTATGGCTACACCTTC
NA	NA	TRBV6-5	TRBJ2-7	CASSNEGYEQYF	TGTGCCAGCAGTAACGAGGGGTACGAGCAGTACTTC
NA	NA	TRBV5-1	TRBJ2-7	CASSLLGQGDEQYF	TGCGCCAGCAGCTTACTAGGTCAGGGAGACGAGCAGTACTTC
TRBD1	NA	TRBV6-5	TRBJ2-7	CASSSRGTGSYEQYF	TGTGCCAGCAGCTCCCGGGGGACAGGCTCCTACGAGCAGTACTTC
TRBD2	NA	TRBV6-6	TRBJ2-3	CASSSPTSGKTDTQYF	TGTGCCAGCAGCTCCCCAACTAGCGGGAAAACAGATACGCAGTATTTT
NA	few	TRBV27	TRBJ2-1	CASSRQGGEQFF	TGTGCCAGCAGTAGACAGGGAGGTGAGCAGTTCTTC
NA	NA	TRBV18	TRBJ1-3	CASSLGDLASGNTIYF	TGTGCCAGCTCACTGGGTGATCTTGCCTCTGGAAACACCATATATTTT